This TCR beta chain stems from a study of T cell repertoires in cytomegalovirus infection. At the level of the study: Recently identified HLA-C-restricted CMV epitopes were among the peptides used. Through public TCR beta signatures, both CMV infection and matching HLA type were indicated. Study outcomes and limitations: Adding up the frequency of public TCR beta families identified people who carried CMV plus the relevant HLA. In two of eight donors, the top clonotype was HLA-C-restricted CMV-specific.

A few counts support this clonotype. The antigen remains undetermined. Germline assignment: CDR1 SGHTA and CDR2 FQGTGA. This CDR3 region has 16 residues. The ends lost 3 bases at V and 1 base at J; junction bases unmatched: 8. TCRdb redid the calling of the reads with MiXCR, one entry per CDR3 protein. Among about 920,000 distinct CDR3 sequences listed, roughly a third were seen once. The rearrangement uses TRBV7-3 and TRBJ1-1; 7 nucleotides agree with TRBD1. The clonotype originates from a human donor in good health (CMV status not recorded). Some clones in this sample may be carry-over from other donors' samples. Here the sequenced sample was cultured CD8+ T cells from PBMCs, taken from culture after CMV antigen stimulation. CDR3 bases: TGTGCCAGCAGCTTGCACTGGACAGGAGAGAACACTGAAGCTTTCTTT. Translation: CASSLHWTGENTEAFF. Supplemented by reference TRBV7-3 and TRBJ1-1, the full variable domain reads GAGVSQTPSNKVTEKGKYVELRCDPISGHTALYWYRQSLGQGPEFLIYFQGTGAADDSGLPNDRFFAVRPEGSVSTLKIQRTERGDSAVYLCASSLHWTGENTEAFFGQGTRLTVV.